The rows below give T cell receptor beta chains drawn from one sample of a study of T-cell reconstitution after alpha-beta-depleted transplantation in children. TCRdb ran MiXCR on the PCR reads and lists one entry per CDR3 protein. The repertoire holds under 350,000 distinct CDR3 sequences, about 10% seen once, with 10% in the top ten. Sequenced material: PBMCs from the stem cell graft donor, taken from the stem cell graft. The receptors shown here come from a human donor who donated a stem cell graft to a child with SCID. CDR3s include the opening cysteine and the closing phenylalanine or tryptophan. The D gene is left open where the match is weak. Clone size is stated in some rows and not others, as once, few, many or a class when expanded.

j_call d_call clone_size v_call cdr3_aa cdr3_nt
TRBJ1-1 . few TRBV5-1 CASSLYGQTTEAFF TGCGCCAGCAGCTTGTACGGACAGACCACTGAAGCTTTCTTT
TRBJ1-4 TRBD1 many TRBV7-2 CASSPGQGITTNEKLFF TGTGCCAGCAGCCCCGGACAGGGCATTACAACTAATGAAAAACTGTTTTTT
TRBJ2-7 TRBD1 few TRBV6-1 CASSQGDRNYEQYF TGTGCCAGTTCACAAGGGGACAGAAATTACGAGCAGTACTTC
TRBJ2-3 TRBD1 . TRBV7-7 CASSAGTGPTDTQYF TGTGCTAGCAGCGCCGGGACAGGGCCCACAGATACGCAGTATTTT
TRBJ2-5 . few TRBV12-3/TRBV12-4 CASREGETQYF TGTGCCAGCAGGGAGGGGGAGACCCAGTACTTC
TRBJ2-4 . few TRBV14 CASSVWAGSIQYF TGTGCCAGCAGCGTGTGGGCCGGTAGCATTCAGTACTTC
TRBJ1-2 . few TRBV7-2 CASSPPGNYGYTF TGTGCCAGCAGCCCCCCTGGGAACTATGGCTACACCTTC
TRBJ2-1 . few TRBV5-1 CASTEDGQQYNEQFF TGCGCCAGCACCGAAGACGGACAGCAATACAATGAGCAGTTCTTC
TRBJ2-3 TRBD2 . TRBV11-1 CASKTTSGEDTQYF TGTGCCAGCAAGACGACTAGCGGGGAAGATACGCAGTATTTT
TRBJ1-4 . . TRBV4-1 CTSSGGGIEKLFF TGCACCAGCAGCGGCGGAGGTATTGAAAAACTGTTTTTT
TRBJ1-6 . . TRBV12-3/TRBV12-4 CASSLAAGVNSPLHF TGTGCCAGCAGTTTAGCCGCAGGGGTTAATTCACCCCTCCACTTT
TRBJ2-3 . . TRBV7-3 CASSTGLSRTQYF TGTGCCAGCAGCACCGGACTAAGCCGTACGCAGTATTTT
TRBJ2-5 TRBD2 . TRBV2 CASRATSGKYQETQYF TGTGCCAGCAGAGCGACTAGCGGGAAGTACCAAGAGACCCAGTACTTC
TRBJ2-1 . . TRBV20-1 CSARNLTGWNEQFF TGCAGTGCTAGAAATTTGACGGGTTGGAATGAGCAGTTCTTC
TRBJ2-3 TRBD1 few TRBV10-3 CAISESTTGADTQYF TGTGCCATCAGTGAGTCGACAACAGGGGCGGATACGCAGTATTTT
TRBJ2-5 . many TRBV20-1 CSARVETQYF TGCAGTGCTAGAGTAGAGACCCAGTACTTC
TRBJ1-1 . many TRBV27 CATQDGTPNTEAFF TGTGCCACCCAGGACGGGACTCCGAACACTGAAGCTTTCTTT
TRBJ1-4 TRBD1 few TRBV7-9 CASSPRGQDNEKLFF TGTGCCAGCAGTCCCAGAGGACAGGATAATGAAAAACTGTTTTTT
TRBJ2-5 . . TRBV5-1 CASSERETQYF TGCGCCAGCAGCGAACGAGAGACCCAGTACTTC
TRBJ2-3 . . TRBV5-1 CASSRSGILSDTQYF TGCGCCAGCAGCAGGTCCGGGATCCTTTCAGATACGCAGTATTTT
TRBJ2-7 . . TRBV12-3/TRBV12-4 CATNMGGEQYF TGTGCCACGAATATGGGCGGCGAGCAGTACTTC
TRBJ1-1 TRBD1 few TRBV7-6 CASSTRTGREAEAFF TGTGCCAGCAGCACGCGGACAGGGAGAGAGGCTGAAGCTTTCTTT
TRBJ2-3 . . TRBV10-2 CASSPRDTATDTQYF TGCGCCAGCAGCCCTAGGGACACCGCCACAGATACGCAGTATTTT
TRBJ1-5 . . TRBV6-9 CAREKDPLNSNQPQHF TGTGCCAGGGAAAAGGACCCACTCAATAGCAATCAGCCCCAGCATTTT
TRBJ2-5 TRBD1 few TRBV12-3/TRBV12-4 CASSLARDRGFNF TGTGCCAGCAGTTTAGCACGGGACAGGGGGTTCAACTTC
TRBJ2-1 . many TRBV5-1 CASSLAGASSYNEQFF TGCGCCAGCAGCTTGGCTGGGGCTAGCTCCTACAATGAGCAGTTCTTC
TRBJ1-6 . . TRBV4-2 CASSQDPGVSYNSPLHF TGTGCCAGCAGCCAAGATCCCGGGGTCTCCTATAATTCACCCCTCCACTTT
TRBJ1-3 . few TRBV11-2 CASSSLRAGYGNTIYF TGTGCCAGCAGCTCCCTAAGGGCCGGGTATGGAAACACCATATATTTT
TRBJ2-6 . . TRBV5-1 CASSTYSGANVLTF TGCGCCAGCAGCACGTACTCTGGGGCCAACGTCCTGACTTTC
TRBJ2-5 TRBD1 few TRBV11-2 CASSTGVGETQYF TGTGCCAGCAGCACAGGGGTCGGGGAGACCCAGTACTTC
TRBJ2-3 . few TRBV2 CASSGRYTDTQYF TGTGCCAGCAGTGGGCGGTACACAGATACGCAGTATTTT
TRBJ2-5 TRBD1 . TRBV5-1 CASSSRQGATSKETQYF TGCGCCAGCAGCTCTCGACAGGGCGCGACCTCAAAAGAGACCCAGTACTTC
TRBJ2-5 . many TRBV12-3/TRBV12-4 CASSFPRTGRSVLYF TGTGCCAGCAGTTTCCCACGTACAGGGCGATCGGTTCTGTACTTC
TRBJ2-6 . few TRBV12-3/TRBV12-4 CASSLLHGANVLTF TGTGCCAGCAGCCTCCTCCATGGGGCCAACGTCCTGACTTTC
TRBJ2-5 . few TRBV12-3/TRBV12-4 CASTRGEETQYF TGTGCCAGCACGAGGGGTGAAGAGACCCAGTACTTC
TRBJ2-2 . many TRBV2 CASSLMYRGNTGELFF TGTGCCAGCAGCCTAATGTATAGGGGGAACACCGGGGAGCTGTTTTTT
TRBJ2-1 TRBD2 . TRBV3-1 CASSQFLAGGNEQFF TGTGCCAGCAGCCAATTCCTAGCGGGGGGGAATGAGCAGTTCTTC
TRBJ2-7 TRBD1 . TRBV29-1 CSAATGGFEQYF TGCAGCGCTGCGACAGGGGGCTTCGAGCAGTACTTC
TRBJ2-7 TRBD1 . TRBV11-2 CASSFRGGPYEQYF TGTGCCAGCAGCTTCAGAGGGGGCCCCTACGAGCAGTACTTC
TRBJ2-7 TRBD1 . TRBV29-1 CSVESPRTGPSYEQYF TGCAGCGTTGAATCCCCTAGGACAGGCCCCTCCTACGAGCAGTACTTC
TRBJ1-1 . . TRBV5-1 CASSVSRGGAEAFF TGCGCCAGCAGCGTATCCAGGGGAGGGGCTGAAGCTTTCTTT
TRBJ1-4 . . TRBV14 CASSQVEGEKLFF TGTGCCAGCAGCCAAGTAGAAGGAGAAAAACTGTTTTTT
TRBJ1-4 . many TRBV12-3/TRBV12-4 CASSLAAGATNEKLFF TGTGCCAGCAGTTTAGCGGCAGGGGCAACTAATGAAAAACTGTTTTTT
TRBJ2-7 . . TRBV12-3/TRBV12-4 CASSAGPGVYEQYF TGTGCCAGCAGTGCCGGGCCCGGGGTCTACGAGCAGTACTTC
TRBJ2-7 . few TRBV10-3 CAISESKGPRYEQYF TGTGCCATCAGTGAGTCTAAGGGCCCTCGGTACGAGCAGTACTTC
TRBJ2-1 TRBD2 few TRBV7-9 CASSTFSGGAYEQFF TGTGCCAGCAGCACCTTTAGCGGGGGGGCATATGAGCAGTTCTTC
TRBJ2-1 . few TRBV2 CASSDITGNEQFF TGTGCCAGCAGTGATATAACAGGGAATGAGCAGTTCTTC
TRBJ2-3 TRBD2 few TRBV27 CASSLERGGPMGQYF TGTGCCAGCAGTTTAGAGCGGGGAGGGCCTATGGGGCAGTATTTT
TRBJ1-5 . few TRBV5-5 CASSAYSDNQPQHF TGTGCCAGCAGCGCATACAGTGACAATCAGCCCCAGCATTTT
TRBJ2-7 . . TRBV27 CASSYSGGGGYEQYF TGTGCCAGCAGTTATAGTGGGGGTGGGGGCTACGAGCAGTACTTC
TRBJ1-1 . . TRBV5-1 CASRLRQFNTEAFF TGCGCCAGCAGACTACGACAGTTTAACACTGAAGCTTTCTTT
TRBJ2-1 TRBD1 few TRBV5-1 CASRTGGNEQFF TGCGCCAGTCGGACAGGGGGCAATGAGCAGTTCTTC
TRBJ1-1 . few TRBV20-1 CSSKPRGLYTEAFF TGCAGTTCGAAGCCCCGGGGACTTTACACTGAAGCTTTCTTT
TRBJ1-3 . . TRBV7-9 CASSYGTPNRSGNTIYF TGTGCCAGCAGCTACGGAACTCCAAATCGCTCTGGAAACACCATATATTTT
TRBJ1-5 . many TRBV20-1 CSAGQAGQPQHF TGCAGTGCCGGACAAGCAGGCCAGCCCCAGCATTTT